A selection of T cell receptor beta chains follows, all from one sample in a study of T cells in tuberculosis. Profiling relied on immunoSEQ multiplex PCR, and the TCRdb table lists in-frame clones only, not all of them. There are around 38,000 clones in the sample; about 94% occur only once, and 6.5% to 8.5% lies in the top ten. Input material: PBMCs. Receptor source: a donor between 10 and 35 years old with latent tuberculosis or without tuberculosis infection. Both conserved end residues are part of each CDR3. A D gene is named only where the DNA matches it firmly. A clone size is listed for some rows: how often the clone was seen (once, few, many), or a class if it is expanded.

CDR3nt: TGTGGCCAGCAGCCATGCACAGTGCCACAAAGTCGGGCCAACGTCCTGACTTTC; CDR3aa: CGQQPCTVPQSRANVLTF; v_gene: TRBV7-7; j_gene: TRBJ2-6; abundance: NA; d_gene: NA
CDR3nt: TGCAGTGCTAGACAGTTAGATACGCAGTATTTT; CDR3aa: CSARQLDTQYF; v_gene: TRBV20-1; j_gene: TRBJ2-3; abundance: NA; d_gene: NA
CDR3nt: TGTGCCAGCAGTGAAGGAGGCAGGGCCACCTTC; CDR3aa: CASSEGGRATF; v_gene: TRBV6-1; j_gene: TRBJ1-2; abundance: NA; d_gene: NA
CDR3nt: TGTGCCAGCAGCCGTTATCCGGGACAGGGGGAAGGAAACACCATATATTTT; CDR3aa: CASSRYPGQGEGNTIYF; v_gene: TRBV7-3; j_gene: TRBJ1-3; abundance: few; d_gene: TRBD1
CDR3nt: TGTGCCAGCAGCCCGAGACTAGCGGGTCCAACTCGAGGTTACAATGAGCAGTTCTTC; CDR3aa: CASSPRLAGPTRGYNEQFF; v_gene: TRBV7-9; j_gene: TRBJ2-1; abundance: NA; d_gene: TRBD2
CDR3nt: TGTGCCTGGAGTGTCACAGGGGGCCCACAAGTACCCCAGCATTTT; CDR3aa: CAWSVTGGPQVPQHF; v_gene: TRBV30; j_gene: TRBJ1-5; abundance: NA; d_gene: TRBD1
CDR3nt: TGTGCCAGCAGCTTTATGGGGGACTTCTACGAGCAGTACTTC; CDR3aa: CASSFMGDFYEQYF; v_gene: TRBV5-4; j_gene: TRBJ2-7; abundance: NA; d_gene: NA
CDR3nt: TGTGCCAGCGCCGGGACAGCAGATACGCAGTATTTT; CDR3aa: CASAGTADTQYF; v_gene: TRBV27; j_gene: TRBJ2-3; abundance: NA; d_gene: TRBD1
CDR3nt: TGTGCCAGTAGTATGTTGCGAAAGGCGCAATCTAGCTCTGGGGCCAACGTCCTGACTTTC; CDR3aa: CASSMLRKAQSSSGANVLTF; v_gene: TRBV19; j_gene: TRBJ2-6; abundance: NA; d_gene: NA
CDR3nt: TGTGCCAGCAGCTTAAACGGACAGGCGACCGGGGAGCTGTTTTTT; CDR3aa: CASSLNGQATGELFF; v_gene: TRBV7-3; j_gene: TRBJ2-2; abundance: NA; d_gene: TRBD1
CDR3nt: TGTGCCATCCTCACTAGCCACTCCTACGAGCAGTACTTC; CDR3aa: CAILTSHSYEQYF; v_gene: TRBV27; j_gene: TRBJ2-7; abundance: NA; d_gene: NA
CDR3nt: TGTGCCAGCAGTGAACCAGGTTCCGGGACAGGGGGTTTTTACGAGCAGTACTTC; CDR3aa: CASSEPGSGTGGFYEQYF; v_gene: TRBV25-1; j_gene: TRBJ2-7; abundance: NA; d_gene: TRBD1
CDR3nt: TGTGCCAGCAGTGCGACAGTCTCCGAGCAGTACTTC; CDR3aa: CASSATVSEQYF; v_gene: TRBV6-5; j_gene: TRBJ2-7; abundance: once; d_gene: NA
CDR3nt: TGTGCCAGCAGCCCCCGCTTAGGGGCTAGGAACTATGGCTACACCTTC; CDR3aa: CASSPRLGARNYGYTF; v_gene: TRBV14; j_gene: TRBJ1-2; abundance: NA; d_gene: NA
CDR3nt: TGTGCCAGCTCACCCGACAGGGGGCGCGGCACAGATACGCAGTATTTT; CDR3aa: CASSPDRGRGTDTQYF; v_gene: TRBV18; j_gene: TRBJ2-3; abundance: NA; d_gene: TRBD1
CDR3nt: TGTGCCAGCAGCTCTGCTTACAGGGGCGAAAAAAACATTCAGTACTTC; CDR3aa: CASSSAYRGEKNIQYF; v_gene: TRBV7-6; j_gene: TRBJ2-4; abundance: NA; d_gene: TRBD1
CDR3nt: TGTGCCTGGAGTGGGGCCCAGAACACTGAAGCTTTCTTT; CDR3aa: CAWSGAQNTEAFF; v_gene: TRBV30; j_gene: TRBJ1-1; abundance: once; d_gene: NA
CDR3nt: TGTGCCAGCAGCCTGGGCACTCACTATGGCTACACCTTC; CDR3aa: CASSLGTHYGYTF; v_gene: TRBV7-3; j_gene: TRBJ1-2; abundance: NA; d_gene: NA
CDR3nt: TGCGCCAGCAGCGACGGGACAGTTCAAGATACGCAGTATTTT; CDR3aa: CASSDGTVQDTQYF; v_gene: TRBV5-1; j_gene: TRBJ2-3; abundance: NA; d_gene: TRBD1
CDR3nt: TGTGCCAGTAGTATAGCTGACAGGGGACGCAATGAGCAGTTCTTC; CDR3aa: CASSIADRGRNEQFF; v_gene: TRBV19; j_gene: TRBJ2-1; abundance: once; d_gene: TRBD1
CDR3nt: TGTGCCAGCAGCTTACGGGGACTAGCGGGGGAGTCGAACACCGGGGAGCTGTTTTTT; CDR3aa: CASSLRGLAGESNTGELFF; v_gene: TRBV7-8; j_gene: TRBJ2-2; abundance: NA; d_gene: TRBD2
CDR3nt: TGTGCCAGCAGCTTAGAAATGGACAGGGGGCTTGGGGAGCAGTACTTC; CDR3aa: CASSLEMDRGLGEQYF; v_gene: TRBV7-8; j_gene: TRBJ2-7; abundance: NA; d_gene: TRBD1
CDR3nt: TGTGCCAGCAGTTCGTACATTGACAGATTGTACTATGGCTACACCTTC; CDR3aa: CASSSYIDRLYYGYTF; v_gene: TRBV28; j_gene: TRBJ1-2; abundance: NA; d_gene: NA
CDR3nt: TGTGCCAGCAGCTCAGGGCCCAGGGGGCATACCGGGGAGCTGTTTTTT; CDR3aa: CASSSGPRGHTGELFF; v_gene: TRBV11-3; j_gene: TRBJ2-2; abundance: NA; d_gene: TRBD1
CDR3nt: TGTGCCACCAGCAGAGATAAGGTTTGGGACAGTACCTACGAGCAGTACTTC; CDR3aa: CATSRDKVWDSTYEQYF; v_gene: TRBV15; j_gene: TRBJ2-7; abundance: NA; d_gene: TRBD1
CDR3nt: TGCGCCAGCAGCTTGGGCGCCCCGACCATAAACCAGGACAGCACCCTTAACTATGGCTACACCTTC; CDR3aa: CASSLGAPTINQDSTLNYGYTF; v_gene: TRBV5-1; j_gene: TRBJ1-2; abundance: NA; d_gene: NA
CDR3nt: TGTGCCAGCAGTCCTTTTCGGGAGACAGCCTACGAGCAGTACTTC; CDR3aa: CASSPFRETAYEQYF; v_gene: TRBV27; j_gene: TRBJ2-7; abundance: NA; d_gene: NA
CDR3nt: TGTGCCAGCAGTTTCGACAGGGGGCAGGGAAATGAGCAGTTCTTC; CDR3aa: CASSFDRGQGNEQFF; v_gene: TRBV27; j_gene: TRBJ2-1; abundance: NA; d_gene: TRBD1
CDR3nt: TGTGCCTGGAGATCCTCCGGGACAGGGGGCGGGTACGAGCAGTACTTC; CDR3aa: CAWRSSGTGGGYEQYF; v_gene: TRBV30; j_gene: TRBJ2-7; abundance: NA; d_gene: TRBD1
CDR3nt: TGTGCCAGCTCACCAGGGGGCAACACCGTTTCACCCCTCCACTTT; CDR3aa: CASSPGGNTVSPLHF; v_gene: TRBV18; j_gene: TRBJ1-6; abundance: few; d_gene: NA
CDR3nt: TGTGCCTGGACCTGGGACAGGGTTAACACCATATATTTT; CDR3aa: CAWTWDRVNTIYF; v_gene: TRBV30; j_gene: TRBJ1-3; abundance: NA; d_gene: TRBD1
CDR3nt: TGTGCCAGCAGAGGACTAGCGGACACCGGGGAGCTGTTTTTT; CDR3aa: CASRGLADTGELFF; v_gene: TRBV7-2; j_gene: TRBJ2-2; abundance: NA; d_gene: TRBD2
CDR3nt: TGTGCCAGCAGGAACTCCGGGACAGGATACACTGAAGCTTTCTTT; CDR3aa: CASRNSGTGYTEAFF; v_gene: TRBV6-1; j_gene: TRBJ1-1; abundance: NA; d_gene: TRBD1
CDR3nt: TGTGCCACCACGGGGGACACTGAAGCTTTCTTT; CDR3aa: CATTGDTEAFF; v_gene: TRBV10-3; j_gene: TRBJ1-1; abundance: NA; d_gene: NA
CDR3nt: TGTGCCACCAGCAGGACACCGTATAGCAATCAGCCCCAGCATTTT; CDR3aa: CATSRTPYSNQPQHF; v_gene: TRBV15; j_gene: TRBJ1-5; abundance: NA; d_gene: NA
CDR3nt: TGCAGCGTTGAAGATCCGGCCAGGGGGGACTATGGCTACACCTTC; CDR3aa: CSVEDPARGDYGYTF; v_gene: TRBV29-1; j_gene: TRBJ1-2; abundance: NA; d_gene: TRBD1
CDR3nt: TGTGCCAGCAGCGTAGGGAGGACAGGAAGCAGTGAAGCTTTCTTT; CDR3aa: CASSVGRTGSSEAFF; v_gene: TRBV9; j_gene: TRBJ1-1; abundance: NA; d_gene: TRBD1
CDR3nt: TGTGCCTGGAGTGCGCTAGCGGGAGCCTACAATGAGCAGTTCTTC; CDR3aa: CAWSALAGAYNEQFF; v_gene: TRBV30; j_gene: TRBJ2-1; abundance: NA; d_gene: TRBD2
CDR3nt: TGTGCCAGCAGCACCCCGGCTAGCGATGGCACAGATACGCAGTATTTT; CDR3aa: CASSTPASDGTDTQYF; v_gene: TRBV11-3; j_gene: TRBJ2-3; abundance: NA; d_gene: NA
CDR3nt: TGTGCCAGCAGTTTATATACAGGGCCCCCCTCAGGAAACACCATATATTTT; CDR3aa: CASSLYTGPPSGNTIYF; v_gene: TRBV28; j_gene: TRBJ1-3; abundance: NA; d_gene: NA
CDR3nt: TGTGCCAGCAGTCTCGGGACAGGAGGGGCCAACGTCCTGACTTTC; CDR3aa: CASSLGTGGANVLTF; v_gene: TRBV5-6; j_gene: TRBJ2-6; abundance: NA; d_gene: TRBD1
CDR3nt: TGCGCCAGCAGCTTGGGGTCAGGGCGGAACACTGAAGCTTTCTTT; CDR3aa: CASSLGSGRNTEAFF; v_gene: TRBV5-1; j_gene: TRBJ1-1; abundance: NA; d_gene: NA
CDR3nt: TGTGCCAGCAGCTTAGTATCCTACGAGCAGTACTTC; CDR3aa: CASSLVSYEQYF; v_gene: TRBV11-2; j_gene: TRBJ2-7; abundance: NA; d_gene: NA
CDR3nt: TGTGCCAGCAGCTTGGACGGCGGCCCGCATCAGCCCCAGCATTTT; CDR3aa: CASSLDGGPHQPQHF; v_gene: TRBV5-6; j_gene: TRBJ1-5; abundance: NA; d_gene: NA
CDR3nt: TGTGCCAGCAGGAAGGAGAGAGGGGCCAACGTCCTGACTTTC; CDR3aa: CASRKERGANVLTF; v_gene: TRBV11-2; j_gene: TRBJ2-6; abundance: NA; d_gene: NA
CDR3nt: TGTGCCAGCAGCTCCGGGACAGGAGGCGATACGCAGTATTTT; CDR3aa: CASSSGTGGDTQYF; v_gene: TRBV5-6; j_gene: TRBJ2-3; abundance: NA; d_gene: TRBD1
CDR3nt: TGTGCCAGCTCCGACAGGGGGCAGACTGAAGCTTTCTTT; CDR3aa: CASSDRGQTEAFF; v_gene: TRBV6-6; j_gene: TRBJ1-1; abundance: NA; d_gene: TRBD1
CDR3nt: TGTGCCAGCAGTTGCCTAGCGGGGGTGGCCCCAGATACGCAGTATTTT; CDR3aa: CASSCLAGVAPDTQYF; v_gene: TRBV21-1; j_gene: TRBJ2-3; abundance: NA; d_gene: NA
CDR3nt: TGTGCCTGGGGACTAGCGGGGGGGAGCTCCTACAATGAGCAGTTCTTC; CDR3aa: CAWGLAGGSSYNEQFF; v_gene: TRBV30; j_gene: TRBJ2-1; abundance: NA; d_gene: TRBD2
CDR3nt: TGTGCCAGCAGCTTCGGATCCAGGGGGTCGGACGGGGAGCTGTTTTTT; CDR3aa: CASSFGSRGSDGELFF; v_gene: TRBV7-8; j_gene: TRBJ2-2; abundance: NA; d_gene: TRBD1
CDR3nt: TGTGCCAGCAGTGCGTACAATGAGCAGTTCTTC; CDR3aa: CASSAYNEQFF; v_gene: TRBV2; j_gene: TRBJ2-1; abundance: NA; d_gene: NA
CDR3nt: TGTGCCAGCAGCCGGTTGGGACAGGACTATGGCTACACCTTC; CDR3aa: CASSRLGQDYGYTF; v_gene: TRBV14; j_gene: TRBJ1-2; abundance: once; d_gene: TRBD1
CDR3nt: TGTGCCTGGAGTGTACGCGGGGGGGCCTTGAATACGCAGTATTTT; CDR3aa: CAWSVRGGALNTQYF; v_gene: TRBV30; j_gene: TRBJ2-3; abundance: NA; d_gene: TRBD2